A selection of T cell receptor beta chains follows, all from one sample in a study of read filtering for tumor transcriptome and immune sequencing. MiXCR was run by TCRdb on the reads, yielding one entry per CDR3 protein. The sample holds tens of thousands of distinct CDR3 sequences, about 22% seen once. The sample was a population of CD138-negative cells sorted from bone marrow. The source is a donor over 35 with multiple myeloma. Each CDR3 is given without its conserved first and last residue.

CDR3 protein: ASSLQTNEKLF; V gene: TRBV18; CDR3 length: 11
CDR3 protein: ASSQATRGPSSELF; V gene: TRBV3-1; CDR3 length: 14
CDR3 protein: ASSLGSEMNTEAF; V gene: TRBV5-1; CDR3 length: 13
CDR3 protein: ASSLKVGASADTQY; V gene: TRBV12-3/TRBV12-4; CDR3 length: 14
CDR3 protein: ASSSSGANTGELF; V gene: TRBV28; CDR3 length: 13
CDR3 protein: ASGTGGHEQY; V gene: TRBV28; CDR3 length: 10
CDR3 protein: ASSRDWLEQF; V gene: TRBV3-1; CDR3 length: 10
CDR3 protein: ASSLSRGFDEQF; V gene: TRBV11-2; CDR3 length: 12
CDR3 protein: ASSEFPSGEQY; V gene: TRBV2; CDR3 length: 11
CDR3 protein: ASSLLPGTVHSGANVLT; V gene: TRBV5-1; CDR3 length: 17
CDR3 protein: ASSWWDTGELF; V gene: TRBV28; CDR3 length: 11
CDR3 protein: ASRLLANPYNEQF; V gene: TRBV6-1; CDR3 length: 13
CDR3 protein: ATSREGQVNTGELL; V gene: TRBV15; CDR3 length: 14
CDR3 protein: ASGTGISTDTQY; V gene: TRBV28; CDR3 length: 12
CDR3 protein: ASSLLGGSSYNEQF; V gene: TRBV5-6; CDR3 length: 14
CDR3 protein: ASSRGLRGTSGANVLT; V gene: TRBV4-2; CDR3 length: 16
CDR3 protein: ASSLAPSGGNEQF; V gene: TRBV5-1; CDR3 length: 13
CDR3 protein: ASSGRFTGDTEAF; V gene: TRBV2; CDR3 length: 13
CDR3 protein: ASSSQGNEQF; V gene: TRBV7-9; CDR3 length: 10
CDR3 protein: SVDKQGQETQY; V gene: TRBV29-1; CDR3 length: 11
CDR3 protein: SARAYSSYNEQF; V gene: TRBV20-1; CDR3 length: 12
CDR3 protein: STRQGNTGELF; V gene: TRBV29-1; CDR3 length: 11
CDR3 protein: ASNRDQETQY; V gene: TRBV19; CDR3 length: 10
CDR3 protein: ASRLPGQYLDQPQH; V gene: TRBV28; CDR3 length: 14
CDR3 protein: ASSPRKGDSNQPQH; V gene: TRBV21-1; CDR3 length: 14
CDR3 protein: SARGQPNEKLF; V gene: TRBV20-1; CDR3 length: 11
CDR3 protein: ASSSGQGDQPQH; V gene: TRBV9; CDR3 length: 12
CDR3 protein: ASEFGPGNEQF; V gene: TRBV12-3/TRBV12-4; CDR3 length: 11
CDR3 protein: ASGLAGASTDTQY; V gene: TRBV7-9; CDR3 length: 13
CDR3 protein: ASRLERLRLETQY; V gene: TRBV12-2; CDR3 length: 13
CDR3 protein: ASSVGQGETAYNEQF; V gene: TRBV6-1; CDR3 length: 15
CDR3 protein: ASSPQAQGASEAL; V gene: TRBV18; CDR3 length: 13
CDR3 protein: STTFGGPDEAF; V gene: TRBV20-1; CDR3 length: 11
CDR3 protein: ASSFRLAGDTQY; V gene: TRBV5-1; CDR3 length: 12
CDR3 protein: ASSFMDRARNEQF; V gene: TRBV7-8; CDR3 length: 13
CDR3 protein: ASSINQGNTEAF; V gene: TRBV7-9; CDR3 length: 12
CDR3 protein: ASSSSGGLPNEQF; V gene: TRBV9; CDR3 length: 13
CDR3 protein: ASSNRVGNQPQH; V gene: TRBV2; CDR3 length: 12
CDR3 protein: ASSLGTCRGTDTQY; V gene: TRBV5-4; CDR3 length: 14
CDR3 protein: ASSATEAQGVQPQH; V gene: TRBV11-2; CDR3 length: 14
CDR3 protein: ASSLSAGGAYNEQF; V gene: TRBV7-3; CDR3 length: 14
CDR3 protein: ASSFGGGADTLHEQF; V gene: TRBV28; CDR3 length: 15
CDR3 protein: ASSQGPGQGDYYGYT; V gene: TRBV4-1; CDR3 length: 15
CDR3 protein: ASSLDKAGGANEQF; V gene: TRBV11-2; CDR3 length: 14
CDR3 protein: SVEGPNTGELF; V gene: TRBV29-1; CDR3 length: 11
CDR3 protein: AISSGTGDEKLF; V gene: TRBV10-3; CDR3 length: 12
CDR3 protein: ASSSRDQETQY; V gene: TRBV12-3/TRBV12-4; CDR3 length: 11
CDR3 protein: STRASSYEQY; V gene: TRBV20-1; CDR3 length: 10
CDR3 protein: ASSSGAQLNEKLF; V gene: TRBV7-9; CDR3 length: 13
CDR3 protein: ASSRLGDFLEAF; V gene: TRBV19; CDR3 length: 12
CDR3 protein: ASSGAVQF; V gene: TRBV7-6; CDR3 length: 8
CDR3 protein: ASTSIRSDPPLKMNTEAF; V gene: TRBV28; CDR3 length: 18
CDR3 protein: ASRSEQRQGQETQY; V gene: TRBV12-3/TRBV12-4; CDR3 length: 14
CDR3 protein: ASSYDMSYEQY; V gene: TRBV11-2; CDR3 length: 11
CDR3 protein: ASSQPGLSSSGNTIY; V gene: TRBV4-1; CDR3 length: 15
CDR3 protein: ASTQLGDTQY; V gene: TRBV19; CDR3 length: 10
CDR3 protein: SATGTGTLSTDTQY; V gene: TRBV29-1; CDR3 length: 14
CDR3 protein: AVTQGPDQPQH; V gene: TRBV30; CDR3 length: 11
CDR3 protein: ASSQVGQFREQF; V gene: TRBV4-1; CDR3 length: 12